The table lists the clone carrying this TCR beta chain with a few counts. The data derive from a study of blood T cell repertoires in COVID-19. The overall study: Researchers got acute and convalescent COVID-19 samples from the United States, Italy and Spain. PBMCs, B-cell-depleted T cells, or T cells provided the cDNA or gDNA that made up the material.

Germline V gene data show CDR1 as SGDLS and CDR2 as YYNGEE. V lost 4 bases and J lost 3; bases outside the gene matches: 6. This CDR3 is built from 16 residues. Original methodology: Amplified reference gene primers provided the basis for estimating nucleated cell counts. This table comes from immunoSEQ multiplex PCR, and its TCRdb copy is limited to in-frame clones, with some not included. V, J and clone size were drawn from that table, and D and trimming were deduced from the DNA. This sample has 200,000 to 300,000 clones, with approximately 82% found just once. The chain uses TRBV9 and TRBJ1-3, with 11 nucleotides matching TRBD1. Material for sequencing was peripheral blood. This clonotype was obtained from a man younger than 45 who had recovered from COVID-19. CDR3 protein: CASSWTGGAVGNTIYF. The CDR3 DNA reads as TGTGCCAGCAGCTGGACAGGGGGCGCGGTTGGAAACACCATATATTTT. Together with reference TRBV9 and TRBJ1-3, the CDR3 gives the full variable domain: DSGVTQTPKHLITATGQRVTLRCSPRSGDLSVYWYQQSLDQGLQFLIQYYNGEERAKGNILERFSAQQFPDLHSELNLSSLELGDSALYFCASSWTGGAVGNTIYFGEGSWLTVV.